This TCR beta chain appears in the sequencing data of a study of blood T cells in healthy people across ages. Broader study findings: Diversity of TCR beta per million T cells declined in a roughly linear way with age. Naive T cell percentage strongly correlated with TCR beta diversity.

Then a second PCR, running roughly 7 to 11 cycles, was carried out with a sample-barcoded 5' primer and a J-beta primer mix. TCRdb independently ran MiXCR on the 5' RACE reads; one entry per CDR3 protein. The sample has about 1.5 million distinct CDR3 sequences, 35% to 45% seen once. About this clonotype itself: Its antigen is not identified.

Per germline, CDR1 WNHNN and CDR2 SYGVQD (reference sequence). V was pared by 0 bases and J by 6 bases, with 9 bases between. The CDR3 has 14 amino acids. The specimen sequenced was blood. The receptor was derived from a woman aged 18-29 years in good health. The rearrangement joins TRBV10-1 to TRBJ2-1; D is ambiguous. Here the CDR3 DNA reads TGCGCCAGCAGTGAGTCGAGAGCGCTCAATGAGCAGTTCTTC. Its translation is CASSESRALNEQFF.